The text below deals with one T cell receptor (beta chain). This CDR3 comprises 11 residues. V gave up 7 bases and J gave up 7 bases, with 13 bases separating them. Germline V gives CDR1 SQVTM, CDR2 ANQGSEA. These data are taken from a study of cytomegalovirus exposure and HLA in healthy donors. The PCR made use of 60 Vbeta and 13 Jbeta primers. TCRdb keeps only in-frame clones here, not all; method: immunoSEQ multiplex PCR. The data contain some 52,000 clones, roughly 73% of them seen just once; the ten biggest clones take up about 3%. The receptor was isolated from a man between 18 and 29 years old in good health and CMV-seronegative. The sequenced material came from PBMCs. The J gene is TRBJ1-1, the V gene TRBV29-1, with D perhaps matching TRBD1 (6 bases). The CDR3 loop is CSETQGIEAFF. The CDR3 DNA follows: TGCAGCGAGACACAGGGAATTGAAGCTTTCTTT.